Sequencing of this TCR beta chain was carried out in a study of sequential checkpoint blockade in melanoma. Study-level information: DNA from 95 or so pretreatment tumor samples underwent TCRβ immunosequencing.

Overall study results and limits: Clinical benefit was about 30 times likelier when tumor T-cell fraction and clonality increased.

The V end lost 0 bases, the J end lost 7 bases, and 16 bases lay between the germline ends. There are 16 residues in the CDR3. CDR1 and CDR2 from the germline V gene are MNHGY and SAAAGT. This clone was detected only a few times. The target antigen is unknown. Treatment in this sample: randomized to nivolumab then ipilimumab (arm A) or the reverse (arm B). Clones were read by immunoSEQ multiplex PCR, and TCRdb kept only the in-frame ones, dropping some. The sample holds some 18,000 clones, approximately 26% seen once. This specimen consisted of tumor tissue (inferred from file names), obtained from a patient given nivolumab and ipilimumab in sequence. This chain uses TRBV6-8 with TRBJ2-1, with a tentative D call TRBD2 (5 bases). The receptor comes from a human donor with melanoma. CDR3 nucleotide sequence: TGTGCCAGCAGTTACTCGATAAGCCTAGCTGGTAATGAGCAGTTCTTC. Its translation is CASSYSISLAGNEQFF.